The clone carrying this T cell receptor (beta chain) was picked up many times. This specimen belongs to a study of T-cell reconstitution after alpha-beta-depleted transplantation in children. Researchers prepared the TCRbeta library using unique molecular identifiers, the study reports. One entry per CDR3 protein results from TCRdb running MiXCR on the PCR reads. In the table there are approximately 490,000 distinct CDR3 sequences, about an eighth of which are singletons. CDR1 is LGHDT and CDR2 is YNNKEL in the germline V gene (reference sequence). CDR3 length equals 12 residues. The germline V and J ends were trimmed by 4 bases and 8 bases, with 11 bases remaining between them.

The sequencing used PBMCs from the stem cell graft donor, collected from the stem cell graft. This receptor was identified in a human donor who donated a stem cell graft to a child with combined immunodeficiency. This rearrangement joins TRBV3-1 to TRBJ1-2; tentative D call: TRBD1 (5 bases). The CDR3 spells CASSLRDFGYTF. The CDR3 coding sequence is TGTGCCAGCAGCCTCCGGGACTTCGGCTACACCTTC.